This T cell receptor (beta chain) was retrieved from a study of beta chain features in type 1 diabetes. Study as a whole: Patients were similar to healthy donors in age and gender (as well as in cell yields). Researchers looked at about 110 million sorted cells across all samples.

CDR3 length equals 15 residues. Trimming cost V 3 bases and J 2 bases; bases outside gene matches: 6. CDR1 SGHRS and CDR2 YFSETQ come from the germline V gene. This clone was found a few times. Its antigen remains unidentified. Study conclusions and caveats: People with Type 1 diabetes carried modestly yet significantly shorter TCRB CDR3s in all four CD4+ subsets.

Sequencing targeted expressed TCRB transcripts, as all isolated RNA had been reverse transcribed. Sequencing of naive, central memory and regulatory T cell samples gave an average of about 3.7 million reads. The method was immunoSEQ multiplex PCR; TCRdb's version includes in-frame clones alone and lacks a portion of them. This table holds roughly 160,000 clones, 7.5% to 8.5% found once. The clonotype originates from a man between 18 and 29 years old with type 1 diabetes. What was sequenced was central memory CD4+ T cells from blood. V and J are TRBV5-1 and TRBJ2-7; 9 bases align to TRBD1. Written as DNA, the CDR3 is TGCGCCAGCAGCTCCGGGACAGGGAGCCCCTACGAGCAGTACTTC. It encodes CASSSGTGSPYEQYF.